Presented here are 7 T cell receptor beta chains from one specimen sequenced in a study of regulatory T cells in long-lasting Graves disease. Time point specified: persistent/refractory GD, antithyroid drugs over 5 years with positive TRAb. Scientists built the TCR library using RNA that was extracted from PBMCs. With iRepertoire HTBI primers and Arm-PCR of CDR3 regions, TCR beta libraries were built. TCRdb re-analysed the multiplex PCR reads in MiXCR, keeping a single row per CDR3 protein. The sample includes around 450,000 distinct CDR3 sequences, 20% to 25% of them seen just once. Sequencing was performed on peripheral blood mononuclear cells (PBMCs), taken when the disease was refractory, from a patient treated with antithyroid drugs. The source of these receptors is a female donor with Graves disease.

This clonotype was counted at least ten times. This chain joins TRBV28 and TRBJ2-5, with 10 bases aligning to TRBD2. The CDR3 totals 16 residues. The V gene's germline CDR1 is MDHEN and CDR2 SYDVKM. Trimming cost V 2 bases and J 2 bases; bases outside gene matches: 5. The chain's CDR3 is CASSLLAGENQETQYF. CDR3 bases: TGTGCCAGCAGTTTACTAGCGGGAGAGAATCAAGAGACCCAGTACTTC.

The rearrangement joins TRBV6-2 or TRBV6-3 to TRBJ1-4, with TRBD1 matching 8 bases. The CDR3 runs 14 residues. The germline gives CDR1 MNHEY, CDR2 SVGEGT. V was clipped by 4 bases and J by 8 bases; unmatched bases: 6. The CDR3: CASSLTGGVEKLFF. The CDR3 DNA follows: TGTGCCAGCAGTTTAACAGGGGGAGTAGAAAAACTGTTTTTT.

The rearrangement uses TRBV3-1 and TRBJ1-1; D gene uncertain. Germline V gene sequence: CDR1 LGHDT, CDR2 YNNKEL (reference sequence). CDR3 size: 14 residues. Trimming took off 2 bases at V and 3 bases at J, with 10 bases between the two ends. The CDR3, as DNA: TGTGCCAGCAGCCAAACAGCTAGGTACACTGAAGCTTTCTTT. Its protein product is CASSQTARYTEAFF.

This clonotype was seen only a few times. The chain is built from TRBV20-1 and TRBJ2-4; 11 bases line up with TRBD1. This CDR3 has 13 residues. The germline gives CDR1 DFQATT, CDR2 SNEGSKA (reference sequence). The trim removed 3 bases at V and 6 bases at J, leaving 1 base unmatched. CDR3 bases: TGCAGTGCTAGGGGACAGGGGGTAAACATTCAGTACTTC. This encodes CSARGQGVNIQYF.

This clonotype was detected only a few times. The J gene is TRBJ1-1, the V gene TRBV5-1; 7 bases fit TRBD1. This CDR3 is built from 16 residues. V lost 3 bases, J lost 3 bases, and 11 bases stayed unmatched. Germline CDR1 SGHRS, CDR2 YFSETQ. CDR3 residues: CASSSRDRDLHTEAFF. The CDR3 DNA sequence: TGCGCCAGCAGCTCGCGCGACAGGGATCTTCACACTGAAGCTTTCTTT.

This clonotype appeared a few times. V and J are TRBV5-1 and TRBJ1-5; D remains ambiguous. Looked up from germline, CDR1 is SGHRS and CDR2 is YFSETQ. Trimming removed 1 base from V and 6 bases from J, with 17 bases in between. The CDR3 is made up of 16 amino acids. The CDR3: CASSLFGEAGSQPQHF. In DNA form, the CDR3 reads TGCGCCAGCAGCTTGTTTGGGGAGGCAGGAAGTCAGCCCCAGCATTTT.

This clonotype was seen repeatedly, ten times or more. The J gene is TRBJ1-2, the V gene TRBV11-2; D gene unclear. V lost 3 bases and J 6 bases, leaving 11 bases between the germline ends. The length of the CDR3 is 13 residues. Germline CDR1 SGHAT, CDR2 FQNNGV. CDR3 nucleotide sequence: TGTGCCAGCAGCTTCGTCCAGATCGATGGCTACACCTTC. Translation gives CASSFVQIDGYTF.